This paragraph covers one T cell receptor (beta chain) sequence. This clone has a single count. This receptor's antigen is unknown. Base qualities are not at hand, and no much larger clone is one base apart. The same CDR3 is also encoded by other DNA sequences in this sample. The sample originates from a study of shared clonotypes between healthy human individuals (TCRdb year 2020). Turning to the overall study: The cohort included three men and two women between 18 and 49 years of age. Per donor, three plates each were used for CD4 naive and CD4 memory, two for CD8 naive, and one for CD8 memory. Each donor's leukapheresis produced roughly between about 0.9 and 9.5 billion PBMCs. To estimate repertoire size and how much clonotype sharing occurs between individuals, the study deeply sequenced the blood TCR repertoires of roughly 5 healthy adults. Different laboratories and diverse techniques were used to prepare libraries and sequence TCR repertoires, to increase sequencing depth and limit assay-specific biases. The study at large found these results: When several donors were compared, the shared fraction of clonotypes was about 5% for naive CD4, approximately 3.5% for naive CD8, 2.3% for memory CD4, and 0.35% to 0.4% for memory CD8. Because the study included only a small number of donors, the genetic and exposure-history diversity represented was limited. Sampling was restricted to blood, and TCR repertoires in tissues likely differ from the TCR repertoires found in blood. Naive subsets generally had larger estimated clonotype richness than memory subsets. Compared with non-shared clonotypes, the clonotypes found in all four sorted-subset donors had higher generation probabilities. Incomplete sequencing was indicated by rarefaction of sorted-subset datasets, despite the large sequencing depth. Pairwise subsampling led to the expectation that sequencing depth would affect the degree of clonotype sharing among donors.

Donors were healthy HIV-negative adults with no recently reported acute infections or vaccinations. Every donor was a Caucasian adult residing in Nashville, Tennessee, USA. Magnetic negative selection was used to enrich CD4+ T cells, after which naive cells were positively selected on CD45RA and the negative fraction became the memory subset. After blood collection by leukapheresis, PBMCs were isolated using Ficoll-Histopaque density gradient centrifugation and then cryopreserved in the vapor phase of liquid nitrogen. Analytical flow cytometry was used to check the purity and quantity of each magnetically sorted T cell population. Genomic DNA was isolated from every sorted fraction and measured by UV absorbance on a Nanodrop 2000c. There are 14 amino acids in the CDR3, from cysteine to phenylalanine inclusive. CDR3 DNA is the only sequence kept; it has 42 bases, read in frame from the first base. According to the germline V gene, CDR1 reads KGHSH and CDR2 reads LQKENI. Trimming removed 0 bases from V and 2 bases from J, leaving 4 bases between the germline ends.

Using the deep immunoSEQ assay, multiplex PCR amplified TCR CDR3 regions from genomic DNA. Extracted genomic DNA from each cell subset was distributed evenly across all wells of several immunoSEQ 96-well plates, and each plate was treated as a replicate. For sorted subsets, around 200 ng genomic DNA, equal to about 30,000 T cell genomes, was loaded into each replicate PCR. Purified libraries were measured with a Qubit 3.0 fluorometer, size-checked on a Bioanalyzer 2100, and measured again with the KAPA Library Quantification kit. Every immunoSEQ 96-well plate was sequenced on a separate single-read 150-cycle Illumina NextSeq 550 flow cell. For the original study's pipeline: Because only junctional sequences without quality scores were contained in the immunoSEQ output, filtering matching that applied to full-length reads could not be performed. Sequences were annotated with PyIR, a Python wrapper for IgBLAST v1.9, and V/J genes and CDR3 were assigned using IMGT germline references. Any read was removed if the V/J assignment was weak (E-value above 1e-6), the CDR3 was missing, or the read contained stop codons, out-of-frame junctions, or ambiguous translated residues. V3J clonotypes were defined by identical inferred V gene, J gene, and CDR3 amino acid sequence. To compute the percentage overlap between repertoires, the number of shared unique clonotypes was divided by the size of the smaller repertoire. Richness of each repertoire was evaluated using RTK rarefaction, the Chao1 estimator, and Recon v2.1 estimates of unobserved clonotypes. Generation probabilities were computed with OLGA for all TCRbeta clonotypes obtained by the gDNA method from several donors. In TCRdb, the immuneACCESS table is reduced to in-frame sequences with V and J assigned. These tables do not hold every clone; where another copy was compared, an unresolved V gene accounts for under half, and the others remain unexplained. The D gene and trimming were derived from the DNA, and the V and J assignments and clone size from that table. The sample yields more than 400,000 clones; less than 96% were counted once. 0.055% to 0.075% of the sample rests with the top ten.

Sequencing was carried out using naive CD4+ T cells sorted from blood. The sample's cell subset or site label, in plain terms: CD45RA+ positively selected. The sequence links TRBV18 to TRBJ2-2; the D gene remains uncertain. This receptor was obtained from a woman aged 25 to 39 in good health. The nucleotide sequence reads TGTGCCAGCTCACCACCAGGAAACACCGGGGAGCTGTTTTTT. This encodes CASSPPGNTGELFF.